This TCR beta chain was captured by sequencing in a study of PD-L1 blockade in urothelial cancer. As for the study in general: Timepoints chosen for blood analysis were 3 weeks (second dose) and 6 weeks after treatment start. There were a median of about 140,000 T cells in blood samples.

Synthetic analogs of TCR templates were spiked into every PCR. This table comes from immunoSEQ multiplex PCR, and its TCRdb copy is limited to in-frame clones, with some not included. The sample holds some 35,000 clones, about 93% seen once. Between 1 and 8 samples, pretreatment and on-treatment, were given by each patient. J lost 4 bases, V lost 4 bases, and 5 bases had no gene match. Per germline, CDR1 SGHAT and CDR2 FQDESV (reference sequence). The length of the CDR3 is 14 residues. The V call is TRBV11-1, the J call TRBJ2-7; TRBD1 matches at 9 bases. The clonotype originates from a man in his 70s with urothelial cancer. The sequenced sample was PBMCs, obtained around atezolizumab (anti-PD-L1) treatment. Here the CDR3 DNA reads TGTGCCAGCAGCTGGGAACAGGGGGCGTACGAGCAGTACTTC. Protein: CASSWEQGAYEQYF. Based on the CDR3 plus reference TRBV11-1 and TRBJ2-7, the full variable domain is EAEVAQSPRYKITEKSQAVAFWCDPISGHATLYWYRQILGQGPELLVQFQDESVVDDSQLPKDRFSAERLKGVDSTLKIQPAELGDSAMYLCASSWEQGAYEQYFGPGTRLTVT.